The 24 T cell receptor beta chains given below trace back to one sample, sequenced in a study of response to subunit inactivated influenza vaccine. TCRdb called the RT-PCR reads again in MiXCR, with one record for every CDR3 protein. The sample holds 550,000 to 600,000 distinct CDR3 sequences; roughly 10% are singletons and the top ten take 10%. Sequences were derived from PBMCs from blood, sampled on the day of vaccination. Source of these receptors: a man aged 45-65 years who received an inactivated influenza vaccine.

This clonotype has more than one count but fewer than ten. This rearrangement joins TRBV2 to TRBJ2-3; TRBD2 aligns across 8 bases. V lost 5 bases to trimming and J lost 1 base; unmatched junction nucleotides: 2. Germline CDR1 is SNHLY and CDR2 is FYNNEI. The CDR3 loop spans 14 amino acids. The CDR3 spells CASSWRGGTDTQYF. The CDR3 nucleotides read TGTGCCAGCAGTTGGCGGGGGGGCACAGATACGCAGTATTTT.

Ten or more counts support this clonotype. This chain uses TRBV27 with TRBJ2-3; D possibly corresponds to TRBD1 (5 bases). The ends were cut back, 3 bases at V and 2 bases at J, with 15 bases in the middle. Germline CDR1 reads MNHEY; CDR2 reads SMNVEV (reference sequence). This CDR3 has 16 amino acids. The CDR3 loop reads CASSFGWGGTTDTQYF. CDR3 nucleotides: TGTGCCAGCAGTTTCGGGTGGGGCGGAACCACAGATACGCAGTATTTT.

This chain's CDR3 is CASSSGNSGANVLTF. Written as DNA, the CDR3 is TGCGCCAGCAGCTCGGGTAACTCTGGGGCCAACGTCCTGACTTTC. The gene calls are TRBV5-1 and TRBJ2-6; D gene uncertain. V lost 3 bases, J lost 0 bases, and 7 bases lay in between. The germline V gene encodes CDR1 SGHRS and CDR2 YFSETQ. This CDR3 has 15 residues.

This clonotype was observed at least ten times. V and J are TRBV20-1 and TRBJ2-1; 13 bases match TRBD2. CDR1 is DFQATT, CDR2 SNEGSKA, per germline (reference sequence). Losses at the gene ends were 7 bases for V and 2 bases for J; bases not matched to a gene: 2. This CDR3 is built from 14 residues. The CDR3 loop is CSGTSGGTYNEQFF. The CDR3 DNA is TGCAGTGGGACTAGCGGGGGTACCTACAATGAGCAGTTCTTC.

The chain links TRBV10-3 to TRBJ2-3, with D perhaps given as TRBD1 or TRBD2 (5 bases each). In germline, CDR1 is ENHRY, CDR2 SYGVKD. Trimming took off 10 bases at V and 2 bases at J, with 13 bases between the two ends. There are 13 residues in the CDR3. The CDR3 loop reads CATTGTDTDTQYF. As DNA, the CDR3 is TGTGCCACTACCGGGACCGACACAGATACGCAGTATTTT.

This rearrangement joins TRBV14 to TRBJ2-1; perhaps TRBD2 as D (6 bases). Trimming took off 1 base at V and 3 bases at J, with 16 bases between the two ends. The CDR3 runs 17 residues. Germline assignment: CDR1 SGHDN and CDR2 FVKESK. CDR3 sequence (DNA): TGTGCCAGCAGCCAAGGCCAAGGGCGGGATGTCTACAATGAGCAGTTCTTC. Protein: CASSQGQGRDVYNEQFF.

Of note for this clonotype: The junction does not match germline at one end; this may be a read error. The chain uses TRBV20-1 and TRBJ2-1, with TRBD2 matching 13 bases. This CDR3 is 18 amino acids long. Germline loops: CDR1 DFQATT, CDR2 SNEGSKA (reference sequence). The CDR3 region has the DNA TGCTGTGCTAGAGCACACACCACACTAGCGGGAGGGTCGGATGAGCAGTTCTTC. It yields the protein CCARAHTTLAGGSDEQFF.

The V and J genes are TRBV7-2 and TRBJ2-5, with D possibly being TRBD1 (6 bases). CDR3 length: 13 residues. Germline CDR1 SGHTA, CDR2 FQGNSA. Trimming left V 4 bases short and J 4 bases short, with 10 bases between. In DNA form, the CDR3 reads TGTGCCAGCAGCTCAGGGGTAGCAGAGACCCAGTACTTC. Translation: CASSSGVAETQYF.

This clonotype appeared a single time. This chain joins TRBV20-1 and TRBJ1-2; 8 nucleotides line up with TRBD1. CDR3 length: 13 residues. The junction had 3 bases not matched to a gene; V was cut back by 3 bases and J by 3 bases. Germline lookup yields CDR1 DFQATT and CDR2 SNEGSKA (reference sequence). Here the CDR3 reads CSASPTGDYGYTF. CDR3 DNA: TGCAGTGCTAGCCCGACAGGGGACTATGGCTACACCTTC.

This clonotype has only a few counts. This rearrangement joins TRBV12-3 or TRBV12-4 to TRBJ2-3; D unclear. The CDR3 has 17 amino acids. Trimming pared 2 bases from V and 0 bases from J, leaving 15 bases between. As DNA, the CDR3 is TGTGCCAGCAGTTTAACAGTCCCAACTCGGAGCACAGATACGCAGTATTTT. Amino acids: CASSLTVPTRSTDTQYF.

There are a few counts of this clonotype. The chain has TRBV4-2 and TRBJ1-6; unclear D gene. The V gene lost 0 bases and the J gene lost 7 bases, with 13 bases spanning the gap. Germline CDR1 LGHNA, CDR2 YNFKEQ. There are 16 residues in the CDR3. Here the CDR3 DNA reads TGTGCCAGCAGCCAAGATACGAGGGCTGGAAATTCACCCCTCCACTTT. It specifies CASSQDTRAGNSPLHF.

CDR3 sequence: CASSRRSSGTPYEQYF. The CDR3 bases are TGTGCCAGCAGCCGCCGTAGTAGCGGGACACCCTACGAGCAGTACTTC. This chain uses TRBV4-2 with TRBJ2-7, with 8 nucleotides matching TRBD2. The junction had 10 bases not matched to a gene; V was cut back by 4 bases and J by 2 bases. Germline V gene sequence: CDR1 LGHNA, CDR2 YNFKEQ. The CDR3 runs 16 residues.

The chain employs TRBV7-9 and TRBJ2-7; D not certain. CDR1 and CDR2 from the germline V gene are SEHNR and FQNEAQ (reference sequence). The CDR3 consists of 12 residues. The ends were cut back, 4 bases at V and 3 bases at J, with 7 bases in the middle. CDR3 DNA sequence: TGTGCCAGCAGCTCCCTCCGCTACGAGCAGTACTTC. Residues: CASSSLRYEQYF.

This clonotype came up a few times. CDR3 loop: CASSLAMGLAGVTPPKTQYF. The DNA of the CDR3 is TGCGCCAGCAGCTTGGCCATGGGACTAGCGGGGGTTACCCCCCCAAAAACCCAGTACTTC. The chain is built from TRBV5-1 and TRBJ2-5, with 14 nucleotides matching TRBD2. Germline V CDR1 and CDR2: SGHRS, YFSETQ. This CDR3 comprises 20 residues. Trimming removed 0 bases from V and 8 bases from J; junction bases left unmatched: 18.

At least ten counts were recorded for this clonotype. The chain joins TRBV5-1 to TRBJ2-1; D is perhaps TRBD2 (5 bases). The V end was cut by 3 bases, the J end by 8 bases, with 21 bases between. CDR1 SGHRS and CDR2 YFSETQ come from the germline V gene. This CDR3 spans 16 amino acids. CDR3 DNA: TGCGCCAGCAGCTCGCCAACTGAAACCCCCGGGGATGAGCAGTTCTTC. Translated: CASSSPTETPGDEQFF.

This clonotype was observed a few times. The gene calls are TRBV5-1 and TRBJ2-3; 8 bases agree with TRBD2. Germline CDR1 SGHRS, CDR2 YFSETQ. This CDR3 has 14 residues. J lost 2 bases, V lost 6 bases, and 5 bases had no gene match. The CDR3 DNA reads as TGCGCCAGCACGCCGGGGGGGATCACAGATACGCAGTATTTT. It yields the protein CASTPGGITDTQYF.

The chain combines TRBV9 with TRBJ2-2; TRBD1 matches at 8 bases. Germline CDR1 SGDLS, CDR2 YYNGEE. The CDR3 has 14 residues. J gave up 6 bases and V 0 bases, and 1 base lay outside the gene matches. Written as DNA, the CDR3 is TGTGCCAGCAGCGTAGGGACAGGGCCCGGGGAGCTGTTTTTT. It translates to CASSVGTGPGELFF.

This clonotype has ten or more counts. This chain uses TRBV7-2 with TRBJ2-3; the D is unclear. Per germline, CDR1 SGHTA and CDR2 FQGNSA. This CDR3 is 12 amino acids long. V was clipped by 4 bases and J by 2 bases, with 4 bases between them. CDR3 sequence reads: CASSSTTDTQYF. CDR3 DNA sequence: TGTGCCAGCAGCTCCACCACAGATACGCAGTATTTT.

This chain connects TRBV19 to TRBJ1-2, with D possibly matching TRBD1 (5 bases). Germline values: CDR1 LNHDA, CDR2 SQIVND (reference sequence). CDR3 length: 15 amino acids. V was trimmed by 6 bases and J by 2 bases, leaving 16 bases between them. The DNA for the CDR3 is TGTGCCAGTAGACCGAGGGGCGCAGGGAACTATGGCTACACCTTC. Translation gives CASRPRGAGNYGYTF.

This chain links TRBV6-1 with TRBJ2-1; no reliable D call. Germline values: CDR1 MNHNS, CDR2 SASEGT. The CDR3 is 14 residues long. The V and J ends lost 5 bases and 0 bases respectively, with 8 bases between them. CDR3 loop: CASSTPTSYNEQFF. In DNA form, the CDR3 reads TGTGCCAGCAGTACCCCAACCTCCTACAATGAGCAGTTCTTC.

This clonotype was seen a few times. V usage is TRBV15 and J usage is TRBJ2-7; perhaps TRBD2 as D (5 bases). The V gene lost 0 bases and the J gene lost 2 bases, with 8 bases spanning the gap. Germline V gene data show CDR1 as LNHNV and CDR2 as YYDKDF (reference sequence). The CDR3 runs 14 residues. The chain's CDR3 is CATSREALAYEQYF. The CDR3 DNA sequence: TGTGCCACCAGCAGAGAGGCACTAGCCTACGAGCAGTACTTC. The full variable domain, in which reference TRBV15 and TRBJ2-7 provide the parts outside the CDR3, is DAMVIQNPRYQVTQFGKPVTLSCSQTLNHNVMYWYQQKSSQAPKLLFHYYDKDFNNEADTPDNFQSRRPNTSFCFLDIRSPGLGDTAMYLCATSREALAYEQYFGPGTRLTVT.

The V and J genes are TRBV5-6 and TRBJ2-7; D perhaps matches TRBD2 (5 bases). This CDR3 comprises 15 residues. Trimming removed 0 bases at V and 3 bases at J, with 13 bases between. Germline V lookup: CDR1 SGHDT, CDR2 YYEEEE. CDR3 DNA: TGTGCCAGCAGCTTGGTTCGGCTAGCCGACTACGAGCAGTACTTC. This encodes CASSLVRLADYEQYF.

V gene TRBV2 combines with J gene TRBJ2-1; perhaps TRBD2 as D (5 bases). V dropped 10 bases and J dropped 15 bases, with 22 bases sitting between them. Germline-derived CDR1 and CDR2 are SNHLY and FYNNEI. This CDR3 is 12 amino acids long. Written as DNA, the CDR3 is TGTGCCACGGCCTTAGCGCGAGAACCCTGGTTCTTC. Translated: CATALAREPWFF.

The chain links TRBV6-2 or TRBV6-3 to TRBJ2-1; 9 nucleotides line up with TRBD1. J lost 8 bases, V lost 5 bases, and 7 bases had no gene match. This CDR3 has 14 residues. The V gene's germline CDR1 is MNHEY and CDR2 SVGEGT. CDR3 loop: CASSADRGYDEQFF. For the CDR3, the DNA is TGTGCCAGCAGTGCTGACAGGGGGTATGATGAGCAGTTCTTC.